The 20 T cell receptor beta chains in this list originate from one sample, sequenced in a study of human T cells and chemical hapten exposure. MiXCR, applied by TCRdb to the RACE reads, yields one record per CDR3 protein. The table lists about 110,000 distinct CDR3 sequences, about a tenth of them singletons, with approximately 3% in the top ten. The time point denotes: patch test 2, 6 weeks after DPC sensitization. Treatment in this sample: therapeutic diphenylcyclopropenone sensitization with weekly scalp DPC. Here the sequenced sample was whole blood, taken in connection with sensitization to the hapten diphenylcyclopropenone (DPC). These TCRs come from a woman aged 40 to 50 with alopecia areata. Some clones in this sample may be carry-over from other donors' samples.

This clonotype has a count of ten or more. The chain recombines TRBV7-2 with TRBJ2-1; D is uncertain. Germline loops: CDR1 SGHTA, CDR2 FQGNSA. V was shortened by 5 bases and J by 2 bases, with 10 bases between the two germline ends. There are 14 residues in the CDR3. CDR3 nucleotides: TGTGCCAGCAGCCCTTATTCGGCCTACAATGAGCAGTTCTTC. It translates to CASSPYSAYNEQFF.

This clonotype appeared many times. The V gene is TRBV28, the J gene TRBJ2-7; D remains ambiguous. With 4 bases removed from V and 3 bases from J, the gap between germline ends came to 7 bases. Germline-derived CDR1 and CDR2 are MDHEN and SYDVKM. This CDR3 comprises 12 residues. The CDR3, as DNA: TGTGCCAGCAGTTCGCCCGTCTACGAGCAGTACTTC. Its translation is CASSSPVYEQYF.

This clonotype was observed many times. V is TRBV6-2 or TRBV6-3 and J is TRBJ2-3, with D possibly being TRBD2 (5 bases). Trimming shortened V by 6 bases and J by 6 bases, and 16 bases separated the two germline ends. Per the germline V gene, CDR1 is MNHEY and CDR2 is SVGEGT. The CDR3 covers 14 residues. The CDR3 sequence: CASSRLLASDTQYF. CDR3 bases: TGTGCCAGCAGCCGCCTCCTAGCATCGGATACGCAGTATTTT.

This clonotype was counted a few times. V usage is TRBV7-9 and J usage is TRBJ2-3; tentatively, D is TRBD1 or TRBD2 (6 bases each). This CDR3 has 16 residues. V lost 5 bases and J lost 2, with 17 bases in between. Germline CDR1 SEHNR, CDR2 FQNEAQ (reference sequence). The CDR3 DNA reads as TGTGCCAGCAGCGCCCGAAGGGGGGCAATCACAGATACGCAGTATTTT. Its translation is CASSARRGAITDTQYF.

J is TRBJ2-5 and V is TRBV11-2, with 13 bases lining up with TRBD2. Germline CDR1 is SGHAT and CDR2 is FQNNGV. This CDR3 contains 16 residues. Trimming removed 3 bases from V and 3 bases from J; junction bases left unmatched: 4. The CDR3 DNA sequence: TGTGCCAGCAGCTTCGGACTAGCGGGGGCAAAAGAGACCCAGTACTTC. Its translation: CASSFGLAGAKETQYF.

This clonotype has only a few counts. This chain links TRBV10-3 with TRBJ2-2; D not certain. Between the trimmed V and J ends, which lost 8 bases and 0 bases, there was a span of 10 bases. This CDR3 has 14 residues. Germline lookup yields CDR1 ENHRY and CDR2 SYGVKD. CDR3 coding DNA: TGTGCCATCCAAGGTGGCGCGAACACCGGGGAGCTGTTTTTT. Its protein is CAIQGGANTGELFF.

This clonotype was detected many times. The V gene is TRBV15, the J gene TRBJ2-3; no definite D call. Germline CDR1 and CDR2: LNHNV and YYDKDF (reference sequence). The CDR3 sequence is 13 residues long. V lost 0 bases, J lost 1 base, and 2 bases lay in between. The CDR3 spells CATSRDGTDTQYF. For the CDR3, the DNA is TGTGCCACCAGCAGAGATGGCACAGATACGCAGTATTTT.

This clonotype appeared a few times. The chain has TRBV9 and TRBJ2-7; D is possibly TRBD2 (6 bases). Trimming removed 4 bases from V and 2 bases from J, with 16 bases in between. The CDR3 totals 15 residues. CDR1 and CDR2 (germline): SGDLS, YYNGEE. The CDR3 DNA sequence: TGTGCCAGCAGCCCAAGTGCGGGGCCCACCTACGAGCAGTACTTC. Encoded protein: CASSPSAGPTYEQYF.

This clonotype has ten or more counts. The CDR3 sequence: CASSYGRSGPYEQYF. Here the CDR3 DNA reads TGTGCCAGCAGTTACGGGAGGTCTGGGCCCTACGAGCAGTACTTC. The J gene is TRBJ2-7, the V gene TRBV6-5; maybe TRBD2 (6 bases). V was shortened by 2 bases and J by 2 bases, with 13 bases between the two germline ends. There are 15 residues in the CDR3. Germline assignment: CDR1 MNHEY and CDR2 SVGAGI.

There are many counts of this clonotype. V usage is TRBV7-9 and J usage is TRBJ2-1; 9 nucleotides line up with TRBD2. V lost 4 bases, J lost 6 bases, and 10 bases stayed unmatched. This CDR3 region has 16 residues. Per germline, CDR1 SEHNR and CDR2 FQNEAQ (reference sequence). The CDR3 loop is CASSSRLAELFNEQFF. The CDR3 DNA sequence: TGTGCCAGCAGCTCGCGACTAGCGGAATTGTTCAATGAGCAGTTCTTC.

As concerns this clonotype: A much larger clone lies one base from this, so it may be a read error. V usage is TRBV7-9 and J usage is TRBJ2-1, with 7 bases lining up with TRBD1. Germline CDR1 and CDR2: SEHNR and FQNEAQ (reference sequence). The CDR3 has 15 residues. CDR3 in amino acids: CASSPGTAPYNERFF. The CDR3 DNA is TGTGCCAGCAGCCCCGGGACAGCTCCATACAATGAGCGGTTCTTC.

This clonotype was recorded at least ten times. Written as DNA, the CDR3 is TGCGCCAGCAGCTTGGGGTTATATACTGAAGCTTTCTTT. Its translation: CASSLGLYTEAFF. J is TRBJ1-1 and V is TRBV5-1; D not certain. Trimming pared 0 bases from V and 5 bases from J, leaving 8 bases between. The CDR3 runs 13 residues. Germline V gene sequence: CDR1 SGHRS, CDR2 YFSETQ.

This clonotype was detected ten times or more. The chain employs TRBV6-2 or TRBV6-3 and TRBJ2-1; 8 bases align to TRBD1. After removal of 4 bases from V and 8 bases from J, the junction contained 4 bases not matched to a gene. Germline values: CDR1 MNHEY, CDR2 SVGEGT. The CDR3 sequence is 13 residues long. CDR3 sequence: CASSWDRRDEQFF. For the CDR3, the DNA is TGTGCCAGCAGTTGGGACAGGCGGGATGAGCAGTTCTTC.

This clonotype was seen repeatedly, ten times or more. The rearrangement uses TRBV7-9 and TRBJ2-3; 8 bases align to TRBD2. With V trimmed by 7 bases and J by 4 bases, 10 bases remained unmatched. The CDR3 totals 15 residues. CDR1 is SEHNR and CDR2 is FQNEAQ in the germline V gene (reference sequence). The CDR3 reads CASTHKGGLADTQYF. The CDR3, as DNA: TGTGCCAGCACCCATAAGGGGGGACTAGCAGATACGCAGTATTTT.

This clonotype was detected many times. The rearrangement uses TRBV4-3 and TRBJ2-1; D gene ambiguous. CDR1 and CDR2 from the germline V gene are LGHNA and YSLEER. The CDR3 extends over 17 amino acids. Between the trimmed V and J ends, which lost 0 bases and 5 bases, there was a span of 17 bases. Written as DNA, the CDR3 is TGCGCCAGCAGCCAAGATACGACCGGAATTGGTAACAATGAGCAGTTCTTC. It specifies CASSQDTTGIGNNEQFF.

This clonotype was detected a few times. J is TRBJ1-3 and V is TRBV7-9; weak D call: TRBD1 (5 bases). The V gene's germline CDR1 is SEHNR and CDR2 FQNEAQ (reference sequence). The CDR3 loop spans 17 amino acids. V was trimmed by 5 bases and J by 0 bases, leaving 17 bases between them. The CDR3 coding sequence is TGTGCCAGCAGCGTCCGGGACGCAAGTCGCTCTGGAAACACCATATATTTT. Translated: CASSVRDASRSGNTIYF.

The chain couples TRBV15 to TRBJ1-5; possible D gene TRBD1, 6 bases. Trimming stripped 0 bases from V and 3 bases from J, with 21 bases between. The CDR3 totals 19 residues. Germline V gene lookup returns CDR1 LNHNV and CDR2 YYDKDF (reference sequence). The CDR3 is CATSRDGTRTDVNNQPQHF. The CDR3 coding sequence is TGTGCCACCAGCAGAGACGGTACCCGGACAGATGTAAACAATCAGCCCCAGCATTTT.

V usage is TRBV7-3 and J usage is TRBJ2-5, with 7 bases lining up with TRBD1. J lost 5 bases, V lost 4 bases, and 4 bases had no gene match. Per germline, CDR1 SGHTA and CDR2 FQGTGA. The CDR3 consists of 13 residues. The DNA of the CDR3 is TGTGCCAGCAGCTCCCGCAGGGGGGAGACCCAGTACTTC. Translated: CASSSRRGETQYF.

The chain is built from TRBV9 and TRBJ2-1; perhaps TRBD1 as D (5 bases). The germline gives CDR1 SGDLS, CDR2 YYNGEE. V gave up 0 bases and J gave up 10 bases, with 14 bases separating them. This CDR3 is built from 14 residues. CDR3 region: CASSVEAGLREQFF. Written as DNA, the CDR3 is TGTGCCAGCAGCGTAGAGGCAGGGTTAAGGGAGCAGTTCTTC. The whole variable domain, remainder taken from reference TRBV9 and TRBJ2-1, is DSGVTQTPKHLITATGQRVTLRCSPRSGDLSVYWYQQSLDQGLQFLIQYYNGEERAKGNILERFSAQQFPDLHSELNLSSLELGDSALYFCASSVEAGLREQFFGPGTRLTVL.

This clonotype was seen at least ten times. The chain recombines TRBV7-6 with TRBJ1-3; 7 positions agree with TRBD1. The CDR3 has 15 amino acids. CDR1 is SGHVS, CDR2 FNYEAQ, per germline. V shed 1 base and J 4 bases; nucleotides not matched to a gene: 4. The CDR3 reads CASSLGTGVGNTIYF. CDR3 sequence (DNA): TGTGCCAGCAGCTTAGGAACAGGGGTCGGAAACACCATATATTTT.